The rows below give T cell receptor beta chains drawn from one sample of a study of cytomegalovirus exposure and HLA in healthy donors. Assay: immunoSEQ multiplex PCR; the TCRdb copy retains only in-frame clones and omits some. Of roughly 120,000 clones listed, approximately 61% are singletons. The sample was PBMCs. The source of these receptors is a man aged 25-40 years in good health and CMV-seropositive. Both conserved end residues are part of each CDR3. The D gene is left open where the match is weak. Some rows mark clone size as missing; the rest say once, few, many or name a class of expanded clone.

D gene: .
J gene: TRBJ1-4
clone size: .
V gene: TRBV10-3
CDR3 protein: CATAFAGVDEKLFF
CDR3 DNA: TGTGCCACGGCGTTTGCGGGCGTGGATGAAAAACTGTTTTTT

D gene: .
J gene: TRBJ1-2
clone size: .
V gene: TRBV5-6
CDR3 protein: CASGQVNYGYTF
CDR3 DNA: TGTGCCAGCGGGCAGGTTAACTATGGCTACACCTTC

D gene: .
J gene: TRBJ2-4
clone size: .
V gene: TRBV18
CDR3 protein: CASSPSPGNIQYF
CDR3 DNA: TGTGCCAGCTCTCCCTCCCCGGGGAACATTCAGTACTTC

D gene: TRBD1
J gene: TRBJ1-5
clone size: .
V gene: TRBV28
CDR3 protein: CASSRTGTGSNQPQHF
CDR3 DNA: TGTGCCAGCAGCCGGACCGGGACAGGGAGCAATCAGCCCCAGCATTTT

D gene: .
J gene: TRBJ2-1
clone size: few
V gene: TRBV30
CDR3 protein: CAWSKLSHEQFF
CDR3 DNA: TGTGCCTGGAGTAAACTAAGCCATGAGCAGTTCTTC

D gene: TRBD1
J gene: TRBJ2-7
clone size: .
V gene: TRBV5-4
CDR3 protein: CASSPDRVGEQYF
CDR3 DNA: TGTGCCAGCAGCCCGGACAGGGTTGGCGAGCAGTACTTC

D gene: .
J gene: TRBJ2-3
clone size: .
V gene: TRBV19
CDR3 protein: CASSIDRNRDTQYF
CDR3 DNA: TGTGCCAGTAGTATAGATCGAAACCGGGATACGCAGTATTTT

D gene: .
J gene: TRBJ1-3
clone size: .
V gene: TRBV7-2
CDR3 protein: CASSSHLDRRISGNTIYF
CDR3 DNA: TGTGCCAGCAGCTCTCACCTGGACAGAAGAATCTCTGGAAACACCATATATTTT

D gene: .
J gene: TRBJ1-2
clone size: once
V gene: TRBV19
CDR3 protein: CAPVGGGLSTF
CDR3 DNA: TGTGCCCCCGTTGGAGGTGGTCTTAGCACCTTC

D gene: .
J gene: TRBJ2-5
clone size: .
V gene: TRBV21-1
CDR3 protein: CAISPWTGQETQYF
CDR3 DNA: TGTGCCATTTCACCTTGGACAGGGCAAGAGACCCAGTACTTC

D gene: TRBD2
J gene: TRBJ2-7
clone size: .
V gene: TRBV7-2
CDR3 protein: CASSLVSASGSYEQYF
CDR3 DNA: TGTGCCAGCAGCTTAGTGTCGGCTAGCGGGAGTTACGAGCAGTACTTC

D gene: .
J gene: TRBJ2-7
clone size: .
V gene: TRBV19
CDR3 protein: CASSIEVETHYEQYF
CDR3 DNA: TGTGCCAGTAGTATAGAGGTGGAGACCCACTACGAGCAGTACTTC

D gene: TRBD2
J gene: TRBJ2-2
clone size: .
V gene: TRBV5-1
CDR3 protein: CASNGGDLNTGELFF
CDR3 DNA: TGCGCCAGCAATGGGGGGGACCTTAACACCGGGGAGCTGTTTTTT

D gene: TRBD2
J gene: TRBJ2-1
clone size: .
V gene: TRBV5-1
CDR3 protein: CASSPVAGNRYNEQFF
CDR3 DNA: TGCGCCAGCAGCCCCGTAGCGGGAAACAGGTACAATGAGCAGTTCTTC

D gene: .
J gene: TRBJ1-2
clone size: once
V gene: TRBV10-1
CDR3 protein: CASRRRQERDGYTF
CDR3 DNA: TGCGCCAGCAGGAGACGTCAGGAAAGAGATGGCTACACCTTC

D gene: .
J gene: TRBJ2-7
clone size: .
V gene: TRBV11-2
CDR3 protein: CASSLSTGTYEQYF
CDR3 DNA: TGTGCCAGCAGCTTGTCGACAGGCACCTACGAGCAGTACTTC

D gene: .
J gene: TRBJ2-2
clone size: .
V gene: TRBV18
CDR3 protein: CASSPKGRVRSTGELFF
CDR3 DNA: TGTGCCAGCTCACCAAAAGGCAGGGTCAGATCCACCGGGGAGCTGTTTTTT

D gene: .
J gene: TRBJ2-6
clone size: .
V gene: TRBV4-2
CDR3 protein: CASSQDRDSGANVLTF
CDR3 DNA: TGTGCCAGCAGCCAAGATCGAGACTCTGGGGCCAACGTCCTGACTTTC

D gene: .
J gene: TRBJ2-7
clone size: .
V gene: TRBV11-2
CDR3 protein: CASSQGSSYEQYF
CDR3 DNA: TGTGCCAGCAGCCAGGGGAGCTCCTACGAGCAGTACTTC

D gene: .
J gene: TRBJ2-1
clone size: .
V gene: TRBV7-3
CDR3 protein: CASRYYNEQFF
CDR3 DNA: TGTGCCAGCAGGTACTACAATGAGCAGTTCTTC

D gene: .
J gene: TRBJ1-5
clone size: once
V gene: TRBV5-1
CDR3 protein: CASSLEGDGNQPQHF
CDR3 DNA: TGCGCCAGCAGCTTGGAAGGGGATGGAAATCAGCCCCAGCATTTT

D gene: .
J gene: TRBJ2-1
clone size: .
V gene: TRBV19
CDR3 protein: CASGGPYNEQFF
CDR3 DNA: TGTGCCAGCGGGGGACCTTACAATGAGCAGTTCTTC

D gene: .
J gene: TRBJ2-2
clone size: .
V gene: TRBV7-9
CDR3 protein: CSSSLGAGWTNTGELFF
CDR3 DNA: TGTTCCAGCAGCTTAGGGGCGGGATGGACGAACACCGGGGAGCTGTTTTTT

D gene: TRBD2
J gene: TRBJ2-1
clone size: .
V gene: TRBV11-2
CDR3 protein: CASSSWTSGGYNEQFF
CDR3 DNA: TGTGCCAGCAGTTCCTGGACTAGCGGGGGCTACAATGAGCAGTTCTTC

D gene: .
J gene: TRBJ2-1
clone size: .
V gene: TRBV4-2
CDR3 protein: CASSQAQGKGYNEQFF
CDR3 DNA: TGTGCCAGCAGCCAGGCACAGGGTAAGGGATACAATGAGCAGTTCTTC

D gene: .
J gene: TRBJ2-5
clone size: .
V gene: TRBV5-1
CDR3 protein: CASSFAGTETQYF
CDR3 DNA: TGCGCCAGCAGCTTTGCGGGCACCGAGACCCAGTACTTC

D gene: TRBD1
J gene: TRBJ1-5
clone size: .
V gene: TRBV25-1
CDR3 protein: CASSDTSRRDRGSEPQHF
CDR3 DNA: TGTGCCAGCAGTGATACGTCCCGCCGGGACAGGGGATCGGAGCCCCAGCATTTT

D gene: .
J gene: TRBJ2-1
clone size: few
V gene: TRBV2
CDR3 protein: CASSERGRAAQFF
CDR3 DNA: TGTGCCAGCAGTGAAAGGGGGAGGGCCGCGCAGTTCTTC

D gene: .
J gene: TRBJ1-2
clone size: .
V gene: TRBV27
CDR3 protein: CASSLVPGSNYGYTF
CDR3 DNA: TGTGCCAGCAGTTTAGTTCCAGGATCCAACTATGGCTACACCTTC

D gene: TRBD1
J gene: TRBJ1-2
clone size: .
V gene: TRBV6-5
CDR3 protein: CASSYLYGQGAKGYTF
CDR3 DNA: TGTGCCAGCAGTTACTTATACGGACAGGGGGCAAAAGGCTACACCTTC

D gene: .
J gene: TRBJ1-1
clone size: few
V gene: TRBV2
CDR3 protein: CASSDKSKNTEAFF
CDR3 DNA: TGTGCCAGCAGTGATAAGAGTAAGAACACTGAAGCTTTCTTT

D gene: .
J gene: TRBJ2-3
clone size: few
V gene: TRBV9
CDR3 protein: CASSVLDGDTDTQYF
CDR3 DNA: TGTGCCAGCAGCGTATTGGATGGAGACACAGATACGCAGTATTTT

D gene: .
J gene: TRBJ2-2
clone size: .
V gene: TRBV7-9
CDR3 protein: CASSFDRIQGSGELFF
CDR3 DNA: TGTGCCAGCAGCTTTGACCGAATACAGGGATCCGGGGAGCTGTTTTTT

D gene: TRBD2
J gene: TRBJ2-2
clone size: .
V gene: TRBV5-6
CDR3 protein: CASSFSGSFAGELFF
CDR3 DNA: TGTGCCAGCAGCTTTAGCGGGAGTTTCGCCGGGGAGCTGTTTTTT

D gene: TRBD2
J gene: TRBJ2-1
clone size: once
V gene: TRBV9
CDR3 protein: CASSPSGLAGINEQFF
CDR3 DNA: TGTGCCAGCAGCCCTAGTGGGCTAGCGGGCATCAATGAGCAGTTCTTC

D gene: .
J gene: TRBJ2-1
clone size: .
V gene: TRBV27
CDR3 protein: CASSLRVSSYNEQFF
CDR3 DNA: TGTGCCAGCAGTTTAAGAGTTTCCTCCTACAATGAGCAGTTCTTC

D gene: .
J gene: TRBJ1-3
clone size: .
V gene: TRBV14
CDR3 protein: CASSPRRSSGNTIYF
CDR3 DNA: TGTGCCAGCAGCCCGCGTAGAAGCTCTGGAAACACCATATATTTT

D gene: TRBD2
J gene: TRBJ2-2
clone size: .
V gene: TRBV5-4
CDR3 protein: CASRLLAGGRGGELFF
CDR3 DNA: TGTGCCAGCAGATTACTAGCGGGAGGGCGGGGCGGGGAGCTGTTTTTT

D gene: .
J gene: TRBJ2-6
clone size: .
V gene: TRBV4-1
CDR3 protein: CASSPRRQSTSGANVLTF
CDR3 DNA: TGCGCCAGCAGCCCTCGGAGACAGTCTACATCTGGGGCCAACGTCCTGACTTTC

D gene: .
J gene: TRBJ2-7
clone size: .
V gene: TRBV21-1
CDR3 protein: CASRGGGSSYEQYF
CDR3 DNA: TGTGCCAGTAGGGGCGGCGGGAGCTCCTACGAGCAGTACTTC

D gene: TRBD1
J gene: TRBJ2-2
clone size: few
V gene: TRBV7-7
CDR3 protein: CASSPRTGNTGELFF
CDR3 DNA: TGTGCTAGCAGCCCACGGACAGGGAACACCGGGGAGCTGTTTTTT

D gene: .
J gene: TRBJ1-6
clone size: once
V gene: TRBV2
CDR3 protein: CASSESPGDNSPLHF
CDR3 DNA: TGTGCCAGCAGTGAAAGTCCGGGAGACAATTCACCCCTCCACTTT

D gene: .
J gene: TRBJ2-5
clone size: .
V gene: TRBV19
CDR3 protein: CASSKIIVPGTQYF
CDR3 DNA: TGTGCCAGTAGTAAGATAATCGTACCCGGGACCCAGTACTTC

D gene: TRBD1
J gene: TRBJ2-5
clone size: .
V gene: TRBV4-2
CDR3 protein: CASSQRQGLQETQYF
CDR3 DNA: TGTGCCAGCAGCCAAAGACAGGGTCTCCAAGAGACCCAGTACTTC

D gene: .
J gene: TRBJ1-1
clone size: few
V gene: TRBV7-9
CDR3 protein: CASSIPGHYTEAFF
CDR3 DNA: TGTGCCAGCAGCATACCGGGACACTACACTGAAGCTTTCTTT

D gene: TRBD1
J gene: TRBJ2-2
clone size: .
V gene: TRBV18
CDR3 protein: CASSSRQGTGELFF
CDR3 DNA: TGTGCCAGCTCATCTCGACAGGGCACCGGGGAGCTGTTTTTT

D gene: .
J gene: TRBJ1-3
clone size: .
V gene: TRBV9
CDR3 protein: CASSVEPSGDGNTIYF
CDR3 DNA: TGTGCCAGCAGCGTCGAACCATCAGGGGACGGAAACACCATATATTTT

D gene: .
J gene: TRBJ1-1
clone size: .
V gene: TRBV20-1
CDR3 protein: CSARRDTEAFF
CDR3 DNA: TGCAGTGCTAGGCGCGACACTGAAGCTTTCTTT